Shown below are 20 T cell receptor beta chains from a single sample sequenced in a study of T cell responses to AZD1222 COVID-19 vaccine. Libraries were prepared by immunoSEQ multiplex PCR; TCRdb keeps only in-frame clonotypes and omits some of them. The sample yields roughly 130,000 clones, approximately 85% seen once. Material: peripheral blood, obtained on day 0 of AZD1222 vaccination. The source is an adult in good health.

The gene calls are TRBV3-1 (or the pseudogene TRBV3-2) and TRBJ1-2, with D uncertain. Germline loops: CDR1 LGHDT, CDR2 YNNKEL (reference sequence). V gave up 3 bases and J gave up 4 bases, with 3 bases separating them. This CDR3 comprises 11 residues. CDR3 in amino acids: CASSQGYGYTF. Here the CDR3 DNA reads TGTGCCAGCAGCCAGGGCTATGGCTACACCTTC.

The rearrangement uses TRBV6-6 and TRBJ2-7; TRBD2 matches at 9 bases. The germline CDR1 and CDR2 sequences are MNHNY and SVGAGI (reference sequence). The CDR3 length is 14 residues. V gave up 5 bases and J gave up 5 bases; unmatched junction bases: 7. The CDR3 loop is CASSIGTSRDEQYF. The CDR3 bases are TGTGCCAGCAGTATTGGGACTAGCCGTGACGAGCAGTACTTC.

The genes are TRBV15 and TRBJ2-3, with 13 bases matching TRBD2. Trimming cost V 3 bases and J 3 bases; bases outside gene matches: 6. Germline lookup yields CDR1 LNHNV and CDR2 YYDKDF (reference sequence). The length of the CDR3 is 17 residues. CDR3 DNA: TGTGCCACCAGCAGTCCCCGGACTAGCGGGAGAACAGATACGCAGTATTTT. Protein: CATSSPRTSGRTDTQYF. Full variable domain (remainder filled in from reference TRBV15 and TRBJ2-3): DAMVIQNPRYQVTQFGKPVTLSCSQTLNHNVMYWYQQKSSQAPKLLFHYYDKDFNNEADTPDNFQSRRPNTSFCFLDIRSPGLGDTAMYLCATSSPRTSGRTDTQYFGPGTRLTVL.

This clone appeared a single time. This chain joins TRBV19 and TRBJ2-5; D gene uncertain. Germline-derived CDR1 and CDR2 are LNHDA and SQIVND (reference sequence). This CDR3 region has 13 residues. V was trimmed by 3 bases and J by 5 bases, leaving 10 bases between them. For the CDR3, the DNA is TGTGCCAGTAGTATGTTCCAGGAGGAGACCCAGTACTTC. It codes for CASSMFQEETQYF.

The rearrangement joins TRBV29-1 to TRBJ1-1; the D gene is possibly TRBD1 (5 bases). The CDR3 runs to 13 residues. Trimming shortened V by 8 bases and J by 1 base, and 14 bases separated the two germline ends. CDR1 SQVTM and CDR2 ANQGSEA come from the germline V gene. The CDR3 reads CSFWTRENTEAFF. The CDR3 DNA reads as TGCAGCTTTTGGACAAGGGAGAACACTGAAGCTTTCTTT.

The chain employs TRBV5-1 and TRBJ2-5, with unresolved D. Germline CDR1 and CDR2: SGHRS and YFSETQ. The V gene lost 2 bases and the J gene lost 4 bases, with 15 bases spanning the gap. CDR3 length: 15 residues. CDR3 sequence reads: CASSLGSNQGETQYF. The CDR3 nucleotides are TGCGCCAGCAGCTTAGGCTCTAATCAAGGAGAGACCCAGTACTTC. The whole variable domain, filled in from reference TRBV5-1 and TRBJ2-5, reads KAGVTQTPRYLIKTRGQQVTLSCSPISGHRSVSWYQQTPGQGLQFLFEYFSETQRNKGNFPGRFSGRQFSNSRSEMNVSTLELGDSALYLCASSLGSNQGETQYFGPGTRLLVL.

The chain has TRBV10-3 and TRBJ2-1; 7 nucleotides agree with TRBD1. J gave up 10 bases and V 4 bases, and 4 bases lay outside the gene matches. Germline CDR1 reads ENHRY; CDR2 reads SYGVKD. CDR3 length: 12 residues. This CDR3 is CAISGTGIEQFF. Here the CDR3 DNA reads TGTGCCATCAGTGGGACAGGTATCGAGCAGTTCTTC.

This clone was picked up a small number of times. The J gene is TRBJ1-3, the V gene TRBV14; D is undetermined. V shed 4 bases and J shed 6 bases, with 4 bases lying between them. The germline gives CDR1 SGHDN, CDR2 FVKESK. This CDR3 is 11 amino acids long. CDR3 sequence reads: CASSRLNTIYF. CDR3 nucleotide sequence: TGTGCCAGCAGCCGTCTAAACACCATATATTTT.

The genes are TRBV7-2 and TRBJ1-2, with no clear D. The CDR3 is 14 residues long. Germline assignment: CDR1 SGHTA and CDR2 FQGNSA. The V and J ends lost 4 bases and 5 bases respectively, with 14 bases between them. The CDR3 loop is CASSSDGSAYGYTF. The CDR3 nucleotides are TGTGCCAGCAGCTCAGATGGGTCAGCATATGGCTACACCTTC.

This clone was detected many times. The chain recombines TRBV19 with TRBJ1-6; maybe TRBD1 (6 bases). Per the germline V gene, CDR1 is LNHDA and CDR2 is SQIVND (reference sequence). This CDR3 is built from 12 residues. With 10 bases removed from V and 12 bases from J, the gap between germline ends came to 16 bases. CDR3 coding DNA: TGTGCCACCCGGGACAACCTAAAACCCCTCCACTTT. This encodes CATRDNLKPLHF.

The chain links TRBV4-3 to TRBJ2-3; 7 nucleotides line up with TRBD2. CDR1 is LGHNA, CDR2 YSLEER, per germline. V was clipped by 2 bases and J by 4 bases; unmatched bases: 3. There are 14 residues in the CDR3. The DNA of the CDR3 is TGCGCCAGCAGCCAAAGGCTAGCGGCAGATACGCAGTATTTT. Amino acids: CASSQRLAADTQYF.

This chain links TRBV18 with TRBJ1-2; D not certain. This CDR3 comprises 14 residues. Trimming removed 2 bases at V and 2 bases at J, with 9 bases between. CDR1 and CDR2 (germline): KGHSH, LQKENI. The CDR3 here is CASSPRSANYGYTF. In DNA, the CDR3 is TGTGCCAGCTCACCAAGGTCAGCAAACTATGGCTACACCTTC.

This chain connects TRBV18 to TRBJ2-7, with 10 bases lining up with TRBD1. The CDR3 covers 16 residues. Germline CDR1 reads KGHSH; CDR2 reads LQKENI. V dropped 3 bases and J dropped 4; count of bases not matched to a gene: 9. CDR3 protein: CASSPDLGQGMYEQYF. Written as DNA, the CDR3 is TGTGCCAGCTCACCTGATCTGGGACAGGGGATGTACGAGCAGTACTTC.

V gene TRBV18 combines with J gene TRBJ1-2, with 8 bases aligning to TRBD1. CDR3 size: 14 residues. V lost 5 bases and J lost 2; bases outside the gene matches: 4. From germline, CDR1 is KGHSH and CDR2 LQKENI. This CDR3 reads CASSTDRANYGYTF. The CDR3 DNA is TGTGCCAGCTCAACGGACAGGGCGAACTATGGCTACACCTTC.

The chain links TRBV3-1 (or the pseudogene TRBV3-2) to TRBJ2-3, with 9 positions matching TRBD2. J was trimmed by 3 bases and V by 3 bases; bases with no gene match: 13. CDR1 and CDR2 from the germline V gene are LGHDT and YNNKEL (reference sequence). The CDR3 contains 18 residues. For the CDR3, the DNA is TGTGCCAGCAGCCAGAACTCTCGGACTAGCGTTCGGACAGATACGCAGTATTTT. This gives the protein CASSQNSRTSVRTDTQYF.

The chain recombines TRBV7-2 with TRBJ2-2; 14 nucleotides match TRBD2. CDR3 length equals 19 residues. Germline CDR1 reads SGHTA; CDR2 reads FQGNSA. The ends lost 2 bases at V and 5 bases at J; junction bases unmatched: 10. The CDR3 sequence is CASSLLPPGTSGSTGELFF. DNA of the CDR3: TGTGCCAGCAGCTTACTCCCCCCCGGGACTAGCGGGAGTACCGGGGAGCTGTTTTTT.

CDR3 sequence reads: CAWSPSQLYGYTF. DNA for the CDR3: TGTGCCTGGAGTCCCTCCCAGCTCTATGGCTACACCTTC. The chain couples TRBV30 to TRBJ1-2; D is undetermined. With 2 bases removed from V and 4 bases from J, the gap between germline ends came to 11 bases. CDR1 is GTSNPN, CDR2 SVGIG, per germline (reference sequence). The CDR3 is 13 amino acids.

The gene calls are TRBV6-1 and TRBJ2-7; no firm D call. Trimming stripped 10 bases from V and 0 bases from J, with 16 bases between. The CDR3 extends over 14 amino acids. Germline values: CDR1 MNHNS, CDR2 SASEGT. CDR3 nucleotide sequence: TGTGCCACACATGGTAGCCGCCCCTCCTACGAGCAGTACTTC. This gives the protein CATHGSRPSYEQYF.

This chain joins TRBV10-1 and TRBJ2-4; D is perhaps TRBD1 (6 bases). Germline V gene sequence: CDR1 WNHNN, CDR2 SYGVQD (reference sequence). V gave up 0 bases and J gave up 4 bases, with 16 bases separating them. This CDR3 is 17 amino acids long. This CDR3 is CASSESTPGQGKNIQYF. The CDR3 DNA is TGCGCCAGCAGTGAGTCGACCCCGGGGCAGGGGAAAAACATTCAGTACTTC.

The chain couples TRBV10-3 to TRBJ1-3, with D possibly being TRBD1 (5 bases). This CDR3 comprises 15 residues. Germline V gene lookup returns CDR1 ENHRY and CDR2 SYGVKD. V lost 6 bases to trimming and J lost 4 bases, with 16 bases between them. The CDR3 loop is CAISDPGWYGNTIYF. The CDR3 nucleotides are TGTGCCATCAGCGACCCAGGGTGGTACGGAAACACCATATATTTT.